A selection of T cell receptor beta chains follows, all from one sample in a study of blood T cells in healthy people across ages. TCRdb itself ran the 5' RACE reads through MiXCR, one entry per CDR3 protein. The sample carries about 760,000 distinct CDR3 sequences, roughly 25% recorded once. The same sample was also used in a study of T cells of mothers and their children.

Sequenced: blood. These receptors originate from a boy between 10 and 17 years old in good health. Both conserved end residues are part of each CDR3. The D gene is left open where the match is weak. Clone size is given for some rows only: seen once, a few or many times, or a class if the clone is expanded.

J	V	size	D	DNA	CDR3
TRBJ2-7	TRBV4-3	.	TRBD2	TGCGCCAGCAGCCAATTTCTGGGGGCGGGGGGGACGTCCTACGAGCAGTACTTC	CASSQFLGAGGTSYEQYF
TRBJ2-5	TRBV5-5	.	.	TGTGCCAGCAGCTTGGGTGATGAAAGGGGGGAGACCCAGTACTTC	CASSLGDERGETQYF
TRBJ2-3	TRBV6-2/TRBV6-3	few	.	TGTGCCAGCAGGGAAAGGGATACGCAGTATTTT	CASRERDTQYF
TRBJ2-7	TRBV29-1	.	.	TGCAGCGTTGAAGGGGACTCGGACAGGAGCTCCTACGAGCAGTACTTC	CSVEGDSDRSSYEQYF
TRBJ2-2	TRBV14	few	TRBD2	TGTGCCAGCAGCCAAGATCGGGTGCGGGAGAAATTTGACACCGGGGAGCTGTTTTTT	CASSQDRVREKFDTGELFF
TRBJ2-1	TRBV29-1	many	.	TGCAGCGTTCGGCAGGGGGGGGCCCACTCCTACAATGAGCAGTTCTTC	CSVRQGGAHSYNEQFF
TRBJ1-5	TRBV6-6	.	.	TGTGCCAGCAGTTACTCGACAGAGCATAGCAATCAGCCCCAGCATTTT	CASSYSTEHSNQPQHF
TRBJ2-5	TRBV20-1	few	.	TGCAGTGCTAGGTTTGAAGACCGGGAGTTCTTC	CSARFEDREFF
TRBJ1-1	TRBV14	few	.	TGTGCCAGCAGCCAGAGGAGGCAGCAGTTTGAAGCTTTCTTT	CASSQRRQQFEAFF
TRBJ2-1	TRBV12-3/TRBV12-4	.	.	TGTGCCAGCAGCTCAAGCTCTGGGGGAGGGCAGTTCTTC	CASSSSSGGGQFF
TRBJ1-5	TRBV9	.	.	TGTGCCAGCAGCGTAACGAGCAATCAGCCCCAGCATTTT	CASSVTSNQPQHF
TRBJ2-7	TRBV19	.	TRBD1	TGTGCCAGTAGTTTTGCTCAGGGGGCCTTCTACGAGCAGTACTTC	CASSFAQGAFYEQYF
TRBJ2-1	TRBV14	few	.	TGTGCCAGCAGCCAAGGACGGACAGCCTACAATGAGCAGTTCTTC	CASSQGRTAYNEQFF
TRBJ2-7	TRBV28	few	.	TGTGCCAGCAGTTTAGGTGCTCAAGAGGGGGACGAGCAGTACTTC	CASSLGAQEGDEQYF
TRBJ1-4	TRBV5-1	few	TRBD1	TGCGCCAGCAGCCCAACAGGGGGAAGCGATGAAAAACTGTTTTTT	CASSPTGGSDEKLFF
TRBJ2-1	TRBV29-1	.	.	TGCAGCGTTGTCCCCAGGGGCGGGAATGAGCAGTTCTTC	CSVVPRGGNEQFF
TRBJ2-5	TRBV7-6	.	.	TGTGCCAGCAGCTTAGTAACTAGTCAACAAGAGACCCAGTACTTC	CASSLVTSQQETQYF
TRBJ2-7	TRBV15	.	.	TGTGCCACCAGCAGAGACGAGGGTCCATACGAGCAGTACTTC	CATSRDEGPYEQYF
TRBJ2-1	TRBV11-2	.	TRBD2	TGTGCCAGCAGCACGTTTTTGCGTAGCGGGACCCACTCCTACAATGAGCAGTTCTTC	CASSTFLRSGTHSYNEQFF
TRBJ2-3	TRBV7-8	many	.	TGTGCCAGCAGACATGTTACGGGGGTTAGGGCGGATACGCAGTATTTT	CASRHVTGVRADTQYF
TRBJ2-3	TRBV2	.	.	TGTGCCAGCAGTGAAGGTCGGGCAGCCCGCACAGATACGCAGTATTTT	CASSEGRAARTDTQYF
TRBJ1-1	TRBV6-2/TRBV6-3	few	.	TGTGCCAGCAGTATGACAGTGGGGACTGAAGCTTTCTTT	CASSMTVGTEAFF
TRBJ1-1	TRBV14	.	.	TGTGCCAGCAGCAAGACAGGAGTGAACACTGAAGCTTTCTTT	CASSKTGVNTEAFF
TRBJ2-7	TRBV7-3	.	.	TGTGCCAGCAGCCCGAGCGGTGGGAGTGTCTACGAGCAGTACTTC	CASSPSGGSVYEQYF
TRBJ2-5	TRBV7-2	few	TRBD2	TGTGCCAGCAGCGGGATTCGGGGGGAGGAAGAGACCCAGTACTTC	CASSGIRGEEETQYF
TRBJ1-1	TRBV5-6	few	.	TGTGCCAGCAGCTTCCCAGATTATACCGAAGCTTTCTTT	CASSFPDYTEAFF
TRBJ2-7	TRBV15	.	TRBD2	TGTGCCACAGAAAGGCTCGGACTAGCGGGGGACTACGAGCAGTACTTC	CATERLGLAGDYEQYF
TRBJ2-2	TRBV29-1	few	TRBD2	TGCAGCGTTGAGGGGGGGGAGACCGGGGAGCTGTTTTTT	CSVEGGETGELFF
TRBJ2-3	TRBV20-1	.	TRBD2	TGCAGTGCTAGCGAAGCTCGGGGGGGCCAAGATACGCAGTATTTT	CSASEARGGQDTQYF
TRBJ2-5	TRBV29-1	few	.	TGCAGCGTTAGTAGGGCCCAAGAGACCCAGTACTTC	CSVSRAQETQYF
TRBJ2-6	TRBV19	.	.	TGTGCCAGTAAACAGGAAAGTGGGGCCAACGTCCTGACTTTC	CASKQESGANVLTF
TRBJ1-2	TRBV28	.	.	TGTGCCAGCACTACAGTGGAGTCATATGGCTACACCTTC	CASTTVESYGYTF
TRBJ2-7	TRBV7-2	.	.	TGTGCCAGCAGCCCCGGTGGGGCGGGGAGCTACGAGCAGTACTTC	CASSPGGAGSYEQYF
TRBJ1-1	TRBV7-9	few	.	TGTGCCAGTAGCTCCCTCGCACACCCGAACACTGAAGCTTTCTTT	CASSSLAHPNTEAFF
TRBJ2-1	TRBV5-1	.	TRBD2	TGCGCCAGCAGCCCGCTCCCTAGCGGGAGATGGGATGAGCAGTTCTTC	CASSPLPSGRWDEQFF
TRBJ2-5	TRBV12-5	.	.	TGTGCTAGTGGCCCTTCCTCTCTAGTCGAGACCCAGTACTTC	CASGPSSLVETQYF
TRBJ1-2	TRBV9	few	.	TGTGCCAACAGCGTAGATACGAACTATGGCTACACCTTC	CANSVDTNYGYTF
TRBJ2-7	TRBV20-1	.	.	TGCAGTGCCCCCGGTCCGGCTAGCCAGCCTTACGAGCAGTACTTC	CSAPGPASQPYEQYF
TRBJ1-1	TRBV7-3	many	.	TGTGCCAGCAGCTTAACATACGTGGGGAACACTGAAGCTTTCTTT	CASSLTYVGNTEAFF